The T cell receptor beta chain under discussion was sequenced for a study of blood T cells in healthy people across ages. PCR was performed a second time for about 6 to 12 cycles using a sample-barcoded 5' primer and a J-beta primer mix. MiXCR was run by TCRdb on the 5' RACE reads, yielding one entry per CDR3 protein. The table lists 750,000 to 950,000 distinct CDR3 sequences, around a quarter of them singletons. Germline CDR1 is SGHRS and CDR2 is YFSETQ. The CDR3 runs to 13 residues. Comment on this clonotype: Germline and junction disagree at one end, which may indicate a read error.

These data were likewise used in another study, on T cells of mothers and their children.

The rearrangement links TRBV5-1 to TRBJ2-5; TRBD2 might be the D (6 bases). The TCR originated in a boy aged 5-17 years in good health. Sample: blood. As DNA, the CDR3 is TGCGCCAGCAGGCCGGGACTCCAAGAGACCCCGTACTTC. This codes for CASRPGLQETPYF.